This is a list of T cell receptor beta chains from one sample in a study of post-analysis software for immune sequencing data. TCRdb analysed the PCR reads with MiXCR anew, one entry per CDR3 protein. The data show approximately 770,000 distinct CDR3 sequences, 46% seen once. Sequences were obtained from blood. The origin of the receptors is a girl under 18 with multiple sclerosis. Both conserved end residues are part of each CDR3. For some rows the clone size is stated as once, few or many, or as a class when expanded; others skip it.

J	V	size	CDR3
TRBJ2-7	TRBV7-8	-	CASSRRGHEQYF
TRBJ2-1	TRBV20-1	-	CSARDDGIYNEQFF
TRBJ1-1	TRBV4-3	-	CASSRRGGREAFF
TRBJ2-5	TRBV29-1	many	CSVEGRRETQYF
TRBJ2-3	TRBV30	-	CAWSVAGGRVPDTQYF
TRBJ2-1	TRBV14	many	CASSQGYNEQFF
TRBJ2-5	TRBV20-1	few	CSARQGSGMGQETQYF
TRBJ1-1	TRBV27	-	CASSFGTLTEAFF
TRBJ1-1	TRBV10-3	-	CAISEGTDLRTFF
TRBJ2-2	TRBV9	few	CASSVVAANTGELFF
TRBJ2-7	TRBV27	few	CASSRQGARVYEQYF
TRBJ2-3	TRBV28	-	CASSLVPGRVPPDTQYF
TRBJ2-7	TRBV10-3	-	CAISEGVGSYEQYF
TRBJ2-7	TRBV11-1	once	CASSLTLSSYEQYF
TRBJ2-4	TRBV14	once	CASSQENTGFLAKNIQYF
TRBJ2-5	TRBV12-3/TRBV12-4	-	CASSPGTLNGETQYF
TRBJ2-1	TRBV4-3	-	CASSQEVTSGPYNEQFF
TRBJ1-1	TRBV18	-	CASSPPGRGATEAFF
TRBJ2-7	TRBV20-1	once	CSARDYRTGGYEQYF
TRBJ2-3	TRBV6-5	-	CASRVGGRDTQYF
-	TRBV4-3	-	CASSQGAAEETQYF
TRBJ1-4	TRBV4-3	-	CASSQTQVNEKLFF
TRBJ2-1	TRBV12-3/TRBV12-4	-	CASSTPTGAVDEQFF
TRBJ2-1	TRBV29-1	-	CSVEIGMLYNEQFF
TRBJ2-7	TRBV4-1	-	CASSQVKYRDRDREQYF
TRBJ2-7	TRBV13	-	CASSAGESSYEQYF
TRBJ2-7	TRBV28	-	CASTPDNPYEQYF
TRBJ2-3	TRBV20-1	-	CSVSRRSGRALGTDTQYF
TRBJ2-5	TRBV13	-	CASSAQGEGETQYF
TRBJ2-5	TRBV20-1	-	CSARLQVASGTQYF
TRBJ2-7	TRBV20-1	once	CSASQGGSYEQYF
TRBJ2-7	TRBV7-2	many	CASSLEGTSGTYEQYF
TRBJ2-5	TRBV28	-	CATRGTSKETQYF
TRBJ1-4	TRBV20-1	-	CSARPYGPHNEKLFF
TRBJ2-1	TRBV7-2	-	CASSPAYGTEQFF
TRBJ1-1	TRBV6-5	-	CASSVQGAGAFF
TRBJ2-5	TRBV12-3/TRBV12-4	-	CASRGDRPKDAQYF
TRBJ1-4	TRBV20-1	-	CSAGRGEKLFF
TRBJ2-1	TRBV9	-	CASTQSSGPYNEQFF
TRBJ2-5	TRBV20-1	few	CSARRTSRETQYF
TRBJ2-5	TRBV5-1	few	CASSPGGIGETQYF
TRBJ2-1	TRBV7-9	-	CASSLGLAPSARAEQFF
TRBJ2-1	TRBV10-1	-	CASSESMTSGFYNEQFF
TRBJ2-1	TRBV20-1	once	CSAGLATYNEQFF
TRBJ1-6	TRBV28	-	CAIRDRGNSPLHF
TRBJ2-1	TRBV29-1	few	CSVGDYNEQFF